The clone carrying this TCR beta chain has a single count. The antigen is not known. These data originate in a study of T cell responses to AZD1222 COVID-19 vaccine. Findings of the study overall: Close to half of all spike-specific TCRs reportedly target regions of the variants that are unmutated. Spike was spanned by vaccine-associated CD4 TCRs, with dominance at 160-218 and 743-854. When two AZD1222 doses had been given, Spike-specific TCR breadth and depth rose.

The CDR3 runs to 12 residues. The germline CDR1 and CDR2 sequences are LNHDA and SQIVND (reference sequence). V lost 6 bases and J lost 2, with 4 bases in between. Data came from immunoSEQ multiplex PCR; TCRdb stores just in-frame clones and leaves some out. The sample records some 110,000 clones, around 89% being singletons. The chain is built from TRBV19 and TRBJ2-2, with unresolved D. The sequencing used peripheral blood, collected 28 days after the second AZD1222 dose. The sequence was obtained from an adult who received the AZD1222 COVID-19 vaccine. This chain's CDR3 is CASSSNTGELFF. As DNA, the CDR3 is TGTGCCAGTAGCAGCAACACCGGGGAGCTGTTTTTT.